This TCR beta chain was retrieved from a study of T cells in Graves' hyperthyroidism and ophthalmopathy. Study summary: The blood sample was taken at first diagnosis, before treatment began.

As concerns this clonotype: Its antigen is undetermined.

Study-wide points: Ophthalmopathy and stable hyperthyroidism were separated by a 13 V-J model. Expanded thyroid clonotypes (above 0.001) were mostly also found in blood.

The CDR3 is 17 amino acids. V lost 1 base to trimming and J lost 1 base; unmatched junction nucleotides: 5. CDR1 and CDR2 from the germline V gene are LGHNA and YSLEER. Amplified TCR beta CDR3 regions came from RNA transcripts. HTBI primers were used for first-round RT-PCR of the TCR CDR3. TCRdb re-called the multiplex PCR reads with MiXCR, one entry per CDR3 protein. Found here are 700,000 or so distinct CDR3 sequences, around 15% of them singletons; the top ten hold under 10%. The chain employs TRBV4-3 and TRBJ2-3; the match to TRBD2 covers 10 bases. Sequencing was performed on blood. The source is a man aged 18 to 30 with Graves' hyperthyroidism. The CDR3 spells CASSQGTLAGGTDTQYF. As DNA, the CDR3 is TGCGCCAGCAGCCAAGGCACTCTAGCGGGGGGCACAGATACGCAGTATTTT.